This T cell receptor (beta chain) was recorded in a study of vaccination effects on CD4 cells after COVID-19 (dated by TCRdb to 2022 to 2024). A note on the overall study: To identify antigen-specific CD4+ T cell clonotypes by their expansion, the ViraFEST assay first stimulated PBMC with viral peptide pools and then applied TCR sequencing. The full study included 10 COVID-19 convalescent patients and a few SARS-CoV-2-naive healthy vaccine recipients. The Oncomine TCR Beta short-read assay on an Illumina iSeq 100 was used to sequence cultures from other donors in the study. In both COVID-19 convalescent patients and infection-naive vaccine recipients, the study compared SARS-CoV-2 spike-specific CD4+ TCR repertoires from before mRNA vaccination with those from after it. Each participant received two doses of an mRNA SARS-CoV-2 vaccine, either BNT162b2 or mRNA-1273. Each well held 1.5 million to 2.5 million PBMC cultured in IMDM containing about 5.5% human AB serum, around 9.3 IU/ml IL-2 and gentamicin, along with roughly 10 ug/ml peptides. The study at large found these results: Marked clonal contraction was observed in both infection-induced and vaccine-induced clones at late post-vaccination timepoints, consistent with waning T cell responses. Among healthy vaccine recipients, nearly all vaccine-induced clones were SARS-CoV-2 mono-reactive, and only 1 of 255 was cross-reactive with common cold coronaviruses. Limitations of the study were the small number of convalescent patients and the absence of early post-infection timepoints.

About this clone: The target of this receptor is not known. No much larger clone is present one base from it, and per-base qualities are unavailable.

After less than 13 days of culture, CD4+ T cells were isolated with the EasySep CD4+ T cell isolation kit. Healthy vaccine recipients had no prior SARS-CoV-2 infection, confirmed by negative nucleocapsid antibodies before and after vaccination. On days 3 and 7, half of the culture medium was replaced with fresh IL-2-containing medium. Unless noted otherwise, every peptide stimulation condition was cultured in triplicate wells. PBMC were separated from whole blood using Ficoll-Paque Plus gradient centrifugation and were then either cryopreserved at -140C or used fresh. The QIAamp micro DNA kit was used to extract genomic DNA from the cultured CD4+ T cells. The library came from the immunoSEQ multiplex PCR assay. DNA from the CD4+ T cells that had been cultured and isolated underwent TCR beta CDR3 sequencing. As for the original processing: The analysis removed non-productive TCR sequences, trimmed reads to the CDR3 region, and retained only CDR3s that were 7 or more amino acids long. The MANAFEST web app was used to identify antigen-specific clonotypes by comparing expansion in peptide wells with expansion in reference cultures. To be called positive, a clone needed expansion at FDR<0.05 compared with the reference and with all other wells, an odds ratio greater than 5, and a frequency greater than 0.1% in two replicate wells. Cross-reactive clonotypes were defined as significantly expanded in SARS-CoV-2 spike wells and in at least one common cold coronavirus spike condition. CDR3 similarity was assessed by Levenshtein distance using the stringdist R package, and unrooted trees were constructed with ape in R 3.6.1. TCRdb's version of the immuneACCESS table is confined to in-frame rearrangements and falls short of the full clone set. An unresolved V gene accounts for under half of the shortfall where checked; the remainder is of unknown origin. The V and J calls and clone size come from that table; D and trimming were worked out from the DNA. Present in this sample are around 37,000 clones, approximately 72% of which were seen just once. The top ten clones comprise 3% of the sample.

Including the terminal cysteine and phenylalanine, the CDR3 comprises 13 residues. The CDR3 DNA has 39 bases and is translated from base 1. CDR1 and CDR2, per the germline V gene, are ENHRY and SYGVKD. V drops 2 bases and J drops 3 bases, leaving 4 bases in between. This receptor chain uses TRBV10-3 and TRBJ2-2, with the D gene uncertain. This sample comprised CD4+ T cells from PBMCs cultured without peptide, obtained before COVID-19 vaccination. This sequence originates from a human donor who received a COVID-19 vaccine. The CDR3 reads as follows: CAISEGHTGELFF. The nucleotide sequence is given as TGTGCCATCAGTGAGGGACACACCGGGGAGCTGTTTTTT.